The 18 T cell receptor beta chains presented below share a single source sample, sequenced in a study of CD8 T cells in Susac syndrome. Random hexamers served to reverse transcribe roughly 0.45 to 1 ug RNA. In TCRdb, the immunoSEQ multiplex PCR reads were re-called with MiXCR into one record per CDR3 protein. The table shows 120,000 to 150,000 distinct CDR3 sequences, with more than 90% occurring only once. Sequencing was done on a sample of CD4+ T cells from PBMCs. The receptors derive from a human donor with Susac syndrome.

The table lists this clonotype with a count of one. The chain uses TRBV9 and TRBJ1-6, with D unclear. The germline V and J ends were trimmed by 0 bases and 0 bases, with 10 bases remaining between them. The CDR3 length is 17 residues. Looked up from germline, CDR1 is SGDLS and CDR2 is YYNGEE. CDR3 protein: CASSVDGLSSYNSPLHF. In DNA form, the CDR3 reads TGTGCCAGCAGCGTAGATGGGCTGAGCTCCTATAATTCACCCCTCCACTTT.

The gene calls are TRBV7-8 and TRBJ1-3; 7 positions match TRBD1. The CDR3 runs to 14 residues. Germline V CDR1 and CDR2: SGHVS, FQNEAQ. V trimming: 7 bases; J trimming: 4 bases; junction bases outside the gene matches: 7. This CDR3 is CASIQDRFGNTIYF. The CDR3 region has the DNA TGTGCCAGCATTCAGGACAGGTTCGGAAACACCATATATTTT. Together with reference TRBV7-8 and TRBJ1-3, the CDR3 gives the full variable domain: GAGVSQSPRYKVAKRGQDVALRCDPISGHVSLFWYQQALGQGPEFLTYFQNEAQLDKSGLPSDRFFAERPEGSVSTLKIQRTQQEDSAVYLCASIQDRFGNTIYFGEGSWLTVV.

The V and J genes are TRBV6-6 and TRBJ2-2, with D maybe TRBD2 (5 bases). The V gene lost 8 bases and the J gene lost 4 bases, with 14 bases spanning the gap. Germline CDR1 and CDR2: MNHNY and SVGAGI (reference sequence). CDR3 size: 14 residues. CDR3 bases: TGTGCCAGCGGTCGGGGATTCGCCACCGGGGAGCTGTTTTTT. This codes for CASGRGFATGELFF.

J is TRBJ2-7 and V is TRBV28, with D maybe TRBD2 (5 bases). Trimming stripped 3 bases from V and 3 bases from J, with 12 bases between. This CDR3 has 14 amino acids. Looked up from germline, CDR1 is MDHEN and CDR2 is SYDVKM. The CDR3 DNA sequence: TGTGCCAGCAGTTTTACGGGAATCGGCTACGAGCAGTACTTC. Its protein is CASSFTGIGYEQYF.

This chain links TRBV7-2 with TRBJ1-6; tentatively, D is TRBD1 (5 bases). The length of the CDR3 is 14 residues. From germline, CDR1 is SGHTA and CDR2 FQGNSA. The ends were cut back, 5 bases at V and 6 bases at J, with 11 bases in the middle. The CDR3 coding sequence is TGTGCCAGCAGCCCTCTAGGGGCTAATTCACCCCTCCACTTT. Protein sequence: CASSPLGANSPLHF.

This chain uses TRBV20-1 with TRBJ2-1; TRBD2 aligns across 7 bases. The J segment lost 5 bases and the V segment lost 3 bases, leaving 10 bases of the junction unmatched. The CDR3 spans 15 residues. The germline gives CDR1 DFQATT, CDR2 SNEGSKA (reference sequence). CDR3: CSASRQAGVDNEQFF. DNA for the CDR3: TGCAGTGCTAGCCGCCAGGCGGGAGTCGACAATGAGCAGTTCTTC.

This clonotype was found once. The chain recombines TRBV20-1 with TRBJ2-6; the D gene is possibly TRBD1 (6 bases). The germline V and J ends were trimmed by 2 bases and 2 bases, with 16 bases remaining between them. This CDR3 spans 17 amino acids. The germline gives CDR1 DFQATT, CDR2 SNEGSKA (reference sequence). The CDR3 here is CSARHQGYSAGANVLTF. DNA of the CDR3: TGCAGTGCTAGACACCAGGGGTATTCTGCTGGGGCCAACGTCCTGACTTTC.

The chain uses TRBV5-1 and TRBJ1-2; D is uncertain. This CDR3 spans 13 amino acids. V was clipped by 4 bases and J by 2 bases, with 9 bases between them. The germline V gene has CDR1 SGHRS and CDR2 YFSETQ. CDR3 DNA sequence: TGCGCCAGCAGCGAGGGAGAGAACTATGGCTACACCTTC. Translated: CASSEGENYGYTF.

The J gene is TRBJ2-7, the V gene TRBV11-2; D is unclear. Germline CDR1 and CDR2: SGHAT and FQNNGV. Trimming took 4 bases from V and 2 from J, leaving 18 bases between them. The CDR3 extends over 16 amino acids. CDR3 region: CASSSIGPTGAYEQYF. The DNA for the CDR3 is TGTGCCAGCAGCTCTATCGGGCCGACTGGAGCCTACGAGCAGTACTTC.

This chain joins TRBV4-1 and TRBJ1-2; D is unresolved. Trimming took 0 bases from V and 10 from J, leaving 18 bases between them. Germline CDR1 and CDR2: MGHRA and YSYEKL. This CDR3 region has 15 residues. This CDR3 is CASSQEAAVPRDYTF. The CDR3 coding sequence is TGCGCCAGCAGCCAAGAAGCGGCAGTCCCTCGGGACTACACCTTC.

The CDR3 region is CASSLEGWRFF. Here the CDR3 DNA reads TGCGCCAGCAGCTTGGAGGGTTGGCGGTTCTTT. This chain connects TRBV5-1 to TRBJ1-1; D ambiguous. CDR1 SGHRS and CDR2 YFSETQ come from the germline V gene. The CDR3 is 11 amino acids. With 0 bases removed from V and 14 bases from J, the gap between germline ends came to 11 bases.

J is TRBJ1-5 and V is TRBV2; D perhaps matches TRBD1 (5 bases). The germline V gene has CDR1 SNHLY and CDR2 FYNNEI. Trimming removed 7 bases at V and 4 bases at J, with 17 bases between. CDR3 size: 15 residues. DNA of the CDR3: TGTGCCAGCAAGGAATCAGGGACGGCAAATCAGCCCCAGCATTTT. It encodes CASKESGTANQPQHF.

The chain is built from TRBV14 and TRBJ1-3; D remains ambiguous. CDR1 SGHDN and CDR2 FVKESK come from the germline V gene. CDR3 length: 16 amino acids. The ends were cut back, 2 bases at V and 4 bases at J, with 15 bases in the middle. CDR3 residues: CASSQRRTLVGNTIYF. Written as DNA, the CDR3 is TGTGCCAGCAGCCAACGCCGGACCCTCGTCGGAAACACCATATATTTT.

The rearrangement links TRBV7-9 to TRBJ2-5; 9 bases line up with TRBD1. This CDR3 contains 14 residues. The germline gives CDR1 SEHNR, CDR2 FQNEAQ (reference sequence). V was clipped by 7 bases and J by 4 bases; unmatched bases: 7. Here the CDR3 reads CASTRDRVRETQYF. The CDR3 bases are TGTGCCAGCACCCGGGACAGGGTGAGAGAGACCCAGTACTTC.

CDR3 loop: CASSSTSRDGTDTQYF. CDR3 DNA sequence: TGCGCCAGCAGCTCGACTAGCCGGGACGGCACAGATACGCAGTATTTT. This chain connects TRBV5-1 to TRBJ2-3; 7 bases map to TRBD2. From germline, CDR1 is SGHRS and CDR2 YFSETQ. V was clipped by 3 bases and J by 1 base; unmatched bases: 8. The CDR3 is made up of 16 amino acids.

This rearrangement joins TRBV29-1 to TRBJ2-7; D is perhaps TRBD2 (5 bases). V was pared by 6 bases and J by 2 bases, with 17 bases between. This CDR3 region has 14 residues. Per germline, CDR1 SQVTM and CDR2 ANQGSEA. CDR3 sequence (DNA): TGCAGCGTCCGCGACGGAGGCGGCCCCTACGAGCAGTACTTC. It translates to CSVRDGGGPYEQYF.

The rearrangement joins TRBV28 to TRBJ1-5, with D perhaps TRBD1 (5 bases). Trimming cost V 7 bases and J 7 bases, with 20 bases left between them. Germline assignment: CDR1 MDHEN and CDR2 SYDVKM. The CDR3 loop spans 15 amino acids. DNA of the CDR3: TGTGCCAGCATCCAGAGGGGTGAAAGAAGGCAGCCCCAGCATTTT. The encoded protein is CASIQRGERRQPQHF.

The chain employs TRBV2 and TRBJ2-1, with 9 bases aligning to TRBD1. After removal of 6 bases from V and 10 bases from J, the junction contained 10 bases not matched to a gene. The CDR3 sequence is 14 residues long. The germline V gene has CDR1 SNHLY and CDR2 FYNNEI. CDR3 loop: CASRGTGNAYEQFF. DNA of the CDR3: TGTGCCAGCAGGGGGACAGGGAATGCCTACGAGCAGTTCTTC.